These T cell receptor beta chains were read from a single sample in a study of CD8 T cells in Susac syndrome. Using its own MiXCR run on the immunoSEQ multiplex PCR reads, TCRdb lists one record per CDR3 protein. The table records 50,000 to 65,000 distinct CDR3 sequences, about 92% of them present only once. The sequenced material came from CD8+ T cells from PBMCs. The receptors were sampled from a human donor in good health. Both conserved end residues are trimmed from each CDR3. Fields, in order: V gene, J gene, CDR3 protein.

v_gene: TRBV4-3; j_gene: TRBJ2-3; CDR3aa: ASSQGRWGTDTQY
v_gene: TRBV5-1; j_gene: TRBJ2-5; CDR3aa: ASSTHDRGEYQETQY
v_gene: TRBV5-5; j_gene: TRBJ2-7; CDR3aa: ASSLDRGFHEQY
v_gene: TRBV5-1; j_gene: TRBJ2-1; CDR3aa: ASSLRPQKSGPYNEQF
v_gene: TRBV6-5; j_gene: TRBJ2-5; CDR3aa: ASSSRQVLETQY
v_gene: TRBV7-9; j_gene: TRBJ2-1; CDR3aa: ASDLGSYNEQF
v_gene: TRBV2; j_gene: TRBJ1-1; CDR3aa: ASSEAWTDTEAF
v_gene: TRBV28; j_gene: TRBJ2-1; CDR3aa: ASSSRMGGLNEQF
v_gene: TRBV12-3/TRBV12-4; j_gene: TRBJ1-4; CDR3aa: ASSQPAKEGEKLF
v_gene: TRBV3-1; j_gene: TRBJ2-5; CDR3aa: ASSQYNRELETQY
v_gene: TRBV27; j_gene: TRBJ1-1; CDR3aa: ASSPPGQGATEAF
v_gene: TRBV29-1; j_gene: TRBJ2-1; CDR3aa: SVERGEDYNEQF
v_gene: TRBV7-9; j_gene: TRBJ2-3; CDR3aa: ASSLVGGTDTQY
v_gene: TRBV19; j_gene: TRBJ1-2; CDR3aa: ATSGDNYGYT
v_gene: TRBV10-3; j_gene: TRBJ2-7; CDR3aa: AISEWDRFYEQY
v_gene: TRBV28; j_gene: TRBJ2-3; CDR3aa: ASRIDRDRSTDTQY
v_gene: TRBV13; j_gene: TRBJ2-7; CDR3aa: ASSPRTLSYEQY
v_gene: TRBV19; j_gene: TRBJ2-3; CDR3aa: ASSMGASTDTQY
v_gene: TRBV27; j_gene: TRBJ1-5; CDR3aa: ASGQGARNQPQH
v_gene: TRBV7-3; j_gene: TRBJ2-7; CDR3aa: ASSPGGSGEQY
v_gene: TRBV12-3/TRBV12-4; j_gene: TRBJ2-2; CDR3aa: ASSWGETNTGELF
v_gene: TRBV29-1; j_gene: TRBJ1-2; CDR3aa: SSLSGLEGYT
v_gene: TRBV6-5; j_gene: TRBJ2-5; CDR3aa: ASSYLEGETQY
v_gene: TRBV19; j_gene: TRBJ1-1; CDR3aa: ASKYAELNEAF
v_gene: TRBV9; j_gene: TRBJ1-5; CDR3aa: ASSPRRRPRADSNQPQH
v_gene: TRBV29-1; j_gene: TRBJ2-2; CDR3aa: SVETTGELF
v_gene: TRBV7-6; j_gene: TRBJ2-3; CDR3aa: ASSSSVGTGEDTQY
v_gene: TRBV6-5; j_gene: TRBJ1-1; CDR3aa: ASSYSHPENTEAF
v_gene: TRBV5-1; j_gene: TRBJ2-4; CDR3aa: ASSQDLEVQY
v_gene: TRBV19; j_gene: TRBJ2-1; CDR3aa: GPGPEF
v_gene: TRBV15; j_gene: TRBJ2-2; CDR3aa: ATSFTRGAGELF
v_gene: TRBV14; j_gene: TRBJ2-5; CDR3aa: ASSQDDQRAETQY
v_gene: TRBV18; j_gene: TRBJ2-7; CDR3aa: ASSPGDSYEQY
v_gene: TRBV3-1; j_gene: TRBJ2-1; CDR3aa: ASSQDGGAVDEQF
v_gene: TRBV6-2/TRBV6-3; j_gene: TRBJ2-7; CDR3aa: ASTNQSPGQRTYEQY
v_gene: TRBV6-5; j_gene: TRBJ2-7; CDR3aa: ASSSGLAGALQYSYEQY
v_gene: TRBV7-9; j_gene: TRBJ2-3; CDR3aa: ASSPIGGLTADTQY
v_gene: TRBV4-3; j_gene: TRBJ1-3; CDR3aa: ASSPAGGSGNTIY
v_gene: TRBV13; j_gene: TRBJ1-1; CDR3aa: ASTPGGGTEAF
v_gene: TRBV25-1; j_gene: TRBJ1-3; CDR3aa: ASSSPSSGNTIY
v_gene: TRBV20-1; j_gene: TRBJ2-5; CDR3aa: SAHDDRDVQETQY
v_gene: TRBV20-1; j_gene: TRBJ2-1; CDR3aa: SARGPPYYNEQF
v_gene: TRBV10-3; j_gene: TRBJ2-1; CDR3aa: AISEGLAGSYNEQF
v_gene: TRBV20-1; j_gene: TRBJ1-5; CDR3aa: SAKIPGGNQPQH
v_gene: TRBV5-1; j_gene: TRBJ2-2; CDR3aa: ASSLDQTGMNTGELF
v_gene: TRBV29-1; j_gene: TRBJ2-1; CDR3aa: SVELADYEQF
v_gene: TRBV20-1; j_gene: TRBJ2-5; CDR3aa: SARDLWASGGEYQETQY
v_gene: TRBV20-1; j_gene: TRBJ1-1; CDR3aa: SASPSAGPEAF
v_gene: TRBV7-9; j_gene: TRBJ2-7; CDR3aa: ASSPRGNPGEQY
v_gene: TRBV4-1; j_gene: TRBJ1-4; CDR3aa: ASSQENGATNEKLF
v_gene: TRBV7-9; j_gene: TRBJ2-5; CDR3aa: ASSLVTGLETQY
v_gene: TRBV9; j_gene: TRBJ2-2; CDR3aa: ASSSPGELF